The 27 T cell receptor beta chains presented below share a single source sample, sequenced in a study of T cell changes during pregnancy in multiple sclerosis. Clones were sequenced by immunoSEQ multiplex PCR, and TCRdb holds only the in-frame ones, with some missing. Of about 40,000 clones in the sample, about 94% were seen once. Sequencing used peripheral blood, obtained in the third trimester of pregnancy. These receptors were taken from a female donor with multiple sclerosis, enrolled in a pregnancy study.

The CDR3 sequence is CASNGGTSGADTQYF. The CDR3, as DNA: TGTGCCAGTAACGGTGGGACTAGCGGTGCAGATACGCAGTATTTT. This rearrangement joins TRBV19 to TRBJ2-3; 11 nucleotides match TRBD2. CDR1 LNHDA and CDR2 SQIVND come from the germline V gene (reference sequence). V gave up 7 bases and J gave up 4 bases; unmatched junction bases: 7. CDR3 length equals 15 residues.

This clone appeared a single time. The V gene is TRBV6-5, the J gene TRBJ2-7; 7 nucleotides agree with TRBD2. Germline-derived CDR1 and CDR2 are MNHEY and SVGAGI. After removal of 2 bases from V and 7 bases from J, the junction contained 8 bases not matched to a gene. CDR3 size: 14 residues. The CDR3 region has the DNA TGTGCCAGCAGTTACGTAGCGGGCCCGGGGGAGCAGTACTTC. This translates into CASSYVAGPGEQYF.

The V and J genes are TRBV5-8 and TRBJ2-1; tentatively, D is TRBD1 (6 bases). The germline V gene has CDR1 SGHTS and CDR2 YDEGEE. Trimming pared 2 bases from V and 2 bases from J, leaving 11 bases between. This CDR3 spans 15 amino acids. The DNA of the CDR3 is TGTGCCAGCAGCTTAGTTTGGACAGCCTACAATGAGCAGTTCTTC. This translates into CASSLVWTAYNEQFF.

V and J are TRBV28 and TRBJ2-4; 8 bases map to TRBD1. With 6 bases clipped from V and 8 bases from J, the junction kept 9 bases outside the gene matches. CDR1 and CDR2 (germline): MDHEN, SYDVKM. The CDR3 has 14 residues. Here the CDR3 reads CASSLPGTGDIQYF. Here the CDR3 DNA reads TGTGCCAGCAGCTTGCCCGGGACAGGAGACATTCAGTACTTC.

The chain uses TRBV7-3 and TRBJ1-6; D not certain. This CDR3 has 15 amino acids. V was shortened by 2 bases and J by 2 bases, with 7 bases between the two germline ends. Germline assignment: CDR1 SGHTA and CDR2 FQGTGA. The DNA of the CDR3 is TGTGCCAGCAGCTTATACAGCACCTATAATTCACCCCTCCACTTT. Its translation: CASSLYSTYNSPLHF.

The chain couples TRBV21-1 to TRBJ2-5; TRBD1 reflects the table's D call only, with no check against the DNA. TRBV21-1 counts as a pseudogene. CDR3 length: 16 residues. In DNA form, the CDR3 reads TGTGCCAGCAGCAAAGTCCGGGCCAGGGACCAAGAGACCCAGTACTTC. This translates into CASSKVRARDQETQYF.

The chain recombines TRBV2 with TRBJ2-1; 8 nucleotides line up with TRBD1. The junction had 9 bases not matched to a gene; V was cut back by 6 bases and J by 5 bases. Germline CDR1 SNHLY, CDR2 FYNNEI. This CDR3 region has 15 residues. This CDR3 is CASSLGQGVNNEQFF. CDR3 coding DNA: TGTGCCAGCAGCCTAGGACAGGGAGTAAACAATGAGCAGTTCTTC.

The chain carries TRBV7-6 and TRBJ2-3; 13 positions match TRBD2. Losses at the gene ends were 5 bases for V and 4 bases for J; bases not matched to a gene: 6. The CDR3 runs 16 residues. CDR1 SGHVS and CDR2 FNYEAQ come from the germline V gene. Here the CDR3 DNA reads TGTGCCAGCAGCCTGACTAGCGGGGGGCCCCCAGATACGCAGTATTTT. Its protein product is CASSLTSGGPPDTQYF.

A word on this clone: The junction does not match germline at one end; this may be a read error. This chain uses TRBV5-8 with TRBJ1-4, with 8 bases aligning to TRBD1. CDR1 is SGHTS and CDR2 is YDEGEE in the germline V gene. The CDR3 runs 16 residues. CDR3: CASSLGKGTGTEKLFF. In nucleotides, the CDR3 is TGTGCCAGCAGCTTGGGGAAAGGGACAGGCACAGAAAAGCTGTTTTTT.

CDR3 in amino acids: CASSLGQGKNEQFF. CDR3 DNA sequence: TGTGCCAGCAGTTTAGGGCAGGGGAAGAATGAGCAGTTCTTC. This chain joins TRBV27 and TRBJ2-1; possibly TRBD1 for D (6 bases). CDR3 length: 14 residues. The V gene lost 2 bases and the J gene lost 7 bases, with 12 bases spanning the gap. Germline lookup yields CDR1 MNHEY and CDR2 SMNVEV (reference sequence).

This clone was found once. V is TRBV7-8 and J is TRBJ2-1; 11 bases map to TRBD2. The CDR3 has 14 residues. V lost 2 bases and J lost 9; bases outside the gene matches: 3. Germline lookup yields CDR1 SGHVS and CDR2 FQNEAQ. In DNA, the CDR3 is TGTGCCAGCAGCTTAAGACTAGCGGGGCGTGAGCAGTTCTTC. This gives the protein CASSLRLAGREQFF.

J is TRBJ1-1 and V is TRBV7-9, with TRBD1 as a possible D gene (6 bases). There are 14 residues in the CDR3. Per the germline V gene, CDR1 is SEHNR and CDR2 is FQNEAQ (reference sequence). Trimming pared 5 bases from V and 6 bases from J, leaving 16 bases between. For the CDR3, the DNA is TGTGCCAGCAGCCGACAGCTACAGGGCCCTGAAGCTTTCTTT. Its translation: CASSRQLQGPEAFF. The variable domain in full, with the rest retrieved from reference TRBV7-9 and TRBJ1-1, is DTGVSQNPRHKITKRGQNVTFRCDPISEHNRLYWYRQTLGQGPEFLTYFQNEAQLEKSRLLSDRFSAERPKGSFSTLEIQRTEQGDSAMYLCASSRQLQGPEAFFGQGTRLTVV.

The chain couples TRBV6-5 to TRBJ2-7, with TRBD2 identical over 7 bases. The CDR3 is 15 residues long. The germline V gene encodes CDR1 MNHEY and CDR2 SVGAGI. J was trimmed by 3 bases and V by 6 bases; bases with no gene match: 11. The CDR3 reads CASSRGTSGDYEQYF. CDR3 DNA: TGTGCCAGCAGCCGGGGGACCAGCGGGGACTACGAGCAGTACTTC.

The J gene is TRBJ1-1, the V gene TRBV15, with 9 bases fitting TRBD1. After removal of 1 base from V and 2 bases from J, the junction contained 5 bases not matched to a gene. Germline V lookup: CDR1 LNHNV, CDR2 YYDKDF (reference sequence). The CDR3 runs 16 residues. The CDR3 DNA reads TGTGCCACCAGCAGAGGGACGGGACAGGGCAACACTGAAGCTTTCTTT. Its translation is CATSRGTGQGNTEAFF. Supplemented by reference TRBV15 and TRBJ1-1, the full variable domain reads DAMVIQNPRYQVTQFGKPVTLSCSQTLNHNVMYWYQQKSSQAPKLLFHYYDKDFNNEADTPDNFQSRRPNTSFCFLDIRSPGLGDTAMYLCATSRGTGQGNTEAFFGQGTRLTVV.

CDR3 DNA sequence: TGTGCCAGCAGCCCCACTTCGATATCAGATACGCAGTATTTT. As protein: CASSPTSISDTQYF. The chain combines TRBV7-3 with TRBJ2-3; D gene ambiguous. This CDR3 comprises 14 residues. The V gene lost 5 bases and the J gene lost 4 bases, with 13 bases spanning the gap. Germline loops: CDR1 SGHTA, CDR2 FQGTGA.

The V gene is TRBV19, the J gene TRBJ2-5; weak D call: TRBD1 (6 bases). The V gene's germline CDR1 is LNHDA and CDR2 SQIVND (reference sequence). The V end was cut by 5 bases, the J end by 2 bases, with 9 bases between. The CDR3 is 13 residues long. The CDR3 nucleotides are TGTGCCAGTAGTCCGGGACAACAAGAGACCCAGTACTTC. It codes for CASSPGQQETQYF.

The chain uses TRBV9 and TRBJ1-2, with a possible D match to TRBD1 (5 bases). Germline V gene lookup returns CDR1 SGDLS and CDR2 YYNGEE. Trimming took off 1 base at V and 8 bases at J, with 9 bases between the two ends. This CDR3 contains 12 residues. Written as DNA, the CDR3 is TGTGCCAGCAGCGTACAGGGTAGAGGCTACACCTTC. Amino acid sequence: CASSVQGRGYTF.

This chain uses TRBV5-1 with TRBJ2-1; 7 bases match TRBD1. With 6 bases clipped from V and 0 bases from J, the junction kept 6 bases outside the gene matches. The CDR3 runs to 15 residues. CDR1 and CDR2 from the germline V gene are SGHRS and YFSETQ. The CDR3 nucleotides read TGCGCCAGCACGAGGACAGGAAGCTCCTACAATGAGCAGTTCTTC. Encoded protein: CASTRTGSSYNEQFF.

The chain recombines TRBV12-5 with TRBJ1-2; 7 bases align to TRBD1. CDR1 and CDR2 (germline): LGHNT, FRNRAP. This CDR3 spans 15 amino acids. Losses at the gene ends were 6 bases for V and 4 bases for J; bases not matched to a gene: 11. CDR3 coding DNA: TGTGCTAGTGGAGCCGGGACAGCTACTAGCTATGGCTACACCTTC. This gives the protein CASGAGTATSYGYTF.

The CDR3 protein is CASIKQGAHTGELFF. The CDR3 DNA is TGTGCCAGCATAAAACAGGGGGCTCACACCGGGGAGCTGTTTTTT. This chain connects TRBV7-9 to TRBJ2-2; 9 bases agree with TRBD1. With V trimmed by 7 bases and J by 3 bases, 6 bases remained unmatched. Germline loops: CDR1 SEHNR, CDR2 FQNEAQ (reference sequence). This CDR3 has 15 amino acids.

This clone showed up just once. The chain is built from TRBV6-1 and TRBJ1-2, with 11 bases aligning to TRBD1. The CDR3 contains 15 residues. Germline CDR1 reads MNHNS; CDR2 reads SASEGT. Unmatched junction bases numbered 4, after V lost 4 bases and J lost 3 bases. CDR3: CASSARDRGYYGYTF. CDR3 in DNA: TGTGCCAGCAGTGCACGGGACAGGGGGTACTATGGCTACACCTTC.

The chain has TRBV23-1 and TRBJ1-1; D unclear. TRBV23-1 is assigned to the ORF class and has an uncertain function. CDR3 size: 14 residues. V was pared by 0 bases and J by 9 bases, with 14 bases between. CDR3 nucleotide sequence: TGCGCCAGCAGTCAATCGAGAAGACTAGTTAAAGCTTTCTTT. Protein sequence: CASSQSRRLVKAFF.

The genes are TRBV7-8 and TRBJ2-1; 8 nucleotides agree with TRBD1. V was clipped by 5 bases and J by 4 bases; unmatched bases: 10. Germline CDR1 reads SGHVS; CDR2 reads FQNEAQ. The CDR3 contains 16 residues. The CDR3 DNA reads TGTGCCAGCAGCCAGATGACAGGGGAACTATACAATGAGCAGTTCTTC. Amino acid sequence: CASSQMTGELYNEQFF.

The chain employs TRBV28 and TRBJ2-2; D is unresolved. Germline values: CDR1 MDHEN, CDR2 SYDVKM. V was pared by 2 bases and J by 3 bases, with 13 bases between. The CDR3 is made up of 16 amino acids. CDR3 sequence reads: CASSLVLSSYTGELFF. DNA of the CDR3: TGTGCCAGCAGTTTAGTACTCTCGAGTTACACCGGGGAGCTGTTTTTT.

The chain has TRBV14 and TRBJ1-2, with D uncertain. The CDR3 spans 14 residues. The V and J ends lost 3 bases and 5 bases respectively, with 13 bases between them. Germline loops: CDR1 SGHDN, CDR2 FVKESK. The CDR3 region has the DNA TGTGCCAGCAGCCAGGAAATCGGAGGGTATGGCTACACCTTC. Amino acids: CASSQEIGGYGYTF.

This sequence joins TRBV5-1 and TRBJ2-2, with D perhaps TRBD2 (5 bases). Trimming removed 4 bases at V and 1 base at J, with 8 bases between. The CDR3 loop spans 14 amino acids. Germline loops: CDR1 SGHRS, CDR2 YFSETQ. CDR3 residues: CASSPSGNTGELFF. CDR3 DNA: TGCGCCAGCAGCCCAAGCGGGAACACCGGGGAGCTGTTTTTT.

The gene calls are TRBV4-1 and TRBJ1-6; 7 positions match TRBD1. Germline V gene sequence: CDR1 MGHRA, CDR2 YSYEKL. J lost 10 bases, V lost 1 base, and 13 bases had no gene match. The length of the CDR3 is 17 residues. CDR3 amino acids: CASSQGVARGLGSPLHF. The CDR3 nucleotides are TGCGCCAGCAGCCAAGGGGTCGCGAGGGGGCTAGGATCACCCCTCCACTTT.